Listed below are T cell receptor beta chains from one sample, sequenced in a study of tumor-infiltrating lymphocytes in primary liver carcinoma. MiXCR, run by TCRdb on the multiplex PCR reads, gives a single entry per CDR3 protein. The sample lists about 92,000 distinct CDR3 sequences; 68% were seen once. Sequenced input: tumor-adjacent normal liver tissue. Every receptor here comes from a man in his forties or fifties with primary liver carcinoma and hepatitis B virus infection. Both conserved end residues are part of each CDR3. The D gene is left open where the match is weak. A clone size is listed for some rows: how often the clone was seen (once, few, many), or a class if it is expanded.

len	d_gene	v_gene	j_gene	abundance	CDR3aa	CDR3nt
18	.	TRBV6-2/TRBV6-3	TRBJ1-5	many	CASSYLGARTSNNQPQHF	TGTGCCAGCAGTTACTTGGGGGCGCGTACCTCGAACAATCAGCCCCAGCATTTT
15	TRBD1	TRBV11-3	TRBJ1-5	.	CASSPGQEGNQPQHF	TGTGCCAGCAGCCCGGGACAGGAGGGCAATCAGCCTCAGCATTTT
14	.	TRBV7-9	TRBJ2-7	few	CASSFDRSSYEQYF	TGTGCCAGCAGCTTCGATAGGAGCTCCTACGAGCAGTACTTC
15	.	TRBV24-1	TRBJ2-3	few	CATSDTAKSTDTQYF	TGTGCCACCAGTGACACAGCCAAGTCCACAGATACGCAGTATTTT
19	.	TRBV11-1	TRBJ2-5	.	CASSPPPEVREDLQETQYF	TGTGCCAGCAGCCCGCCCCCGGAGGTCAGGGAGGACCTCCAAGAGACTCAGTACTTC
13	.	TRBV29-1	TRBJ1-1	.	CNAAAGMNTEAFF	TGCAACGCTGCGGCGGGGATGAACACTGAAGCTTTCTTT
13	.	TRBV10-3	TRBJ2-5	.	CAISDIIDETQYF	TGTGCCATCAGTGACATTATCGATGAGACCCAGTACTTC
16	.	TRBV11-3	TRBJ2-1	.	CASSSGNGAGSNERFF	TGTGCCAGCAGCTCGGGAAATGGGGCAGGGTCAAACGAGCGGTTCTTC
16	TRBD2	TRBV11-2	TRBJ2-5	.	CVSSRRLAGAQETQYF	TGCGTCAGCAGCCGCAGACTAGCGGGAGCTCAAGAGACCCAGTACTTC
14	.	TRBV7-9	TRBJ1-1	.	CASSLEQDAVGAFF	TGTGCCAGCAGCTTAGAACAAGACGCTGTAGGAGCTTTCTTT
16	TRBD2	TRBV10-2	TRBJ2-7	many	CASSERVAGGHGEQYF	TGCGCCAGCAGTGAGAGAGTAGCGGGAGGGCACGGGGAGCAGTACTTC
15	.	TRBV4-1	TRBJ2-5	.	CASSQPGTLQETQYF	TGCGCCAGCAGTCAACCCGGGACATTACAAGAGACCCAGTACTTC
14	TRBD1	TRBV28	TRBJ2-2	once	CATSLTGRTGELFF	TGCGCCACCAGTCTGACAGGGCGGACCGGGGAGCTGTTTTTT
15	.	TRBV10-3	TRBJ2-7	once	CAISGWQGSFYEQYF	TGTGCCATCAGTGGGTGGCAGGGGAGCTTCTACGAGCAGTACTTC
13	.	TRBV10-3	TRBJ2-6	many	CAIGDSGANVLTF	TGTGCCATCGGGGACTCTGGGGCCAACGTCCTGACTTTC
17	TRBD1	TRBV4-2	TRBJ2-3	.	CACSQVDRPASSDTQYF	TGCGCCTGCAGCCAGGTGGACAGGCCTGCAAGTTCAGATACGCAGTATTTT
15	.	TRBV28	TRBJ2-1	once	CASSWAGPGEREQFF	TGTGCCAGCAGTTGGGCGGGACCTGGCGAGCGCGAGCAGTTCTTC
11	.	TRBV11-2	TRBJ1-1	.	CASSGQGEVFF	TGTGCCAGCAGCGGTCAGGGCGAAGTTTTCTTT
12	.	TRBV21-1	TRBJ1-2	.	CARQGSFYGYTF	TGTGCCAGGCAAGGTAGCTTTTATGGCTACACCTTC
13	TRBD2	TRBV29-1	TRBJ2-7	.	CSVDKASGYEQYF	TGCAGCGTTGACAAGGCTAGCGGTTACGAGCAGTACTTT
15	TRBD2	TRBV13	TRBJ2-5	.	CASSLLAGVGETRYF	TGTGCTAGCAGCCTACTAGCGGGAGTGGGAGAGACCCGGTACTTC
13	.	TRBV29-1	TRBJ2-2	.	CSVPRGTTWELFF	TGCAGCGTGCCACGGGGGACCACCTGGGAGTTGTTTTTT
15	.	TRBV11-2	TRBJ1-3	.	CASSSFGGPGNTIYF	TGTGCCAGCAGCTCATTTGGGGGCCCTGGAAACACCATATATTTT
15	TRBD2	TRBV5-1	TRBJ2-1	.	CASSLTLAGPNEQFF	TGCGCCAGTAGCTTGACACTAGCGGGGCCCAATGAGCAGTTCTTC
19	.	TRBV11-1	TRBJ2-5	few	CASSPPPEVRRDFQETQYF	TGTGCCAGCAGCCCGCCCCCGGAGGTCAGGAGGGACTTCCAAGAGACTCAGTATTTC
15	TRBD2	TRBV11-2	TRBJ2-7	.	CASSALTSGSYEPYF	TGTGCAAGCAGTGCCTTGACTAGCGGGTCCTACGAGCCGTACTTC
13	.	TRBV11-2	TRBJ1-1	.	CASSFSEFDEAFF	TGTGCCAGCAGCTTTTCGGAATTTGATGAGGCTTTCTTT
13	.	TRBV11-1	TRBJ2-7	.	CASSPWSSYEQYF	TGTGCCAGCAGCCCCTGGTCTTCCTACGAGCAGTACTTT
14	TRBD2	TRBV28	TRBJ2-1	.	CASSLAGGYNEQFF	TGTGCCAGCAGTTTAGCGGGAGGGTACAATGAGCAGTTCTTC
15	.	TRBV28	TRBJ2-5	few	CASSLPRGFEETQYF	TGTGCCAGCAGCCTCCCCCGGGGGTTCGAAGAGACCCAGTACTTC
14	.	TRBV7-9	TRBJ2-7	once	CASSLEDYSYEQYF	TGTGCCAGCAGCTTAGAGGACTATTCCTACGAGCAGTACTTT
15	TRBD1	TRBV30	TRBJ2-3	few	CAWSLGQGGTDTQYF	TGTGCCTGGAGCCTAGGACAGGGAGGCACAGATACGCAGTATTTT
14	.	TRBV11-3	TRBJ1-4	.	CANSLGVGDEKLFF	TGTGCTAACAGCTTAGGGGTTGGGGACGAAAAGCTGTTTTTT
17	.	TRBV28	TRBJ1-4	.	CASSQPTADITNEKLFF	TGTGCCAGCAGTCAACCCACAGCGGATATCACTAATGAAAAACTGTTTTTT
15	TRBD1	TRBV11-2	TRBJ2-7	.	CASSLPMRTGDEQYF	TGTGCCAGTAGCTTGCCCATGAGGACAGGGGACGAGCAGTACTTC
18	.	TRBV28	TRBJ1-5	.	CANSPRTAGDMVNQPQHF	TGTGCCAACAGTCCCCGGACAGCGGGGGATATGGTCAATCAGCCCCAGCATTTT
17	TRBD1	TRBV10-3	TRBJ2-3	.	CAIRPTAGQGAGDTQYF	TGTGCCATCAGACCTACTGCCGGACAGGGGGCAGGGGATACGCAGTATTTT
15	.	TRBV21-1	TRBJ2-1	.	CASSTQVRQSNEQFF	TGTGCCAGCAGCACCCAAGTCAGACAGTCAAATGAGCAGTTCTTC
13	.	TRBV5-1	TRBJ2-7	.	CTSSLGSPYEQYF	TGCACCAGCAGCTTGGGCAGCCCCTACGAGCAGTACTTC
13	.	TRBV7-9	TRBJ2-1	.	CASSLKTNNEQFF	TGTGCCAGCAGCTTAAAAACTAACAATGAGCAGTTCTTC
13	.	TRBV2	TRBJ2-5	.	CASRQAGRETQYF	TGTGCCAGCAGGCAGGCGGGAAGAGAGACCCAGTACTTC
17	.	TRBV11-2	TRBJ2-5	.	CTSSPVGTPSEDETQYF	TGTACCAGCAGCCCAGTAGGGACCCCTTCCGAGGATGAGACCCAGTACTTC
16	TRBD2	TRBV6-5	TRBJ2-6	.	CASSTIAGSGANILTF	TGTGCCAGCAGTACGATAGCGGGATCTGGGGCCAACATCCTGACTTTC
13	TRBD1	TRBV12-3/TRBV12-4	TRBJ2-5	.	CASTWTGQETQYF	TGTGCCAGCACTTGGACAGGGCAAGAGACCCAGTACTTC
13	.	TRBV12-5	TRBJ2-2	many	CASGLVGSGELFF	TGTGCTAGTGGTTTGGTGGGCTCCGGGGAGCTGTTTTTT
14	.	TRBV11-1	TRBJ2-5	.	CASSLRGTQEIQYF	TGTGCGAGCAGCTTAAGAGGGACCCAAGAGATCCAGTACTTC
15	TRBD2	TRBV6-1	TRBJ2-1	once	CVRIALAGLHNEQFF	TGTGTCAGAATTGCACTAGCGGGCCTGCACAATGAGCAGTTCTTC
13	.	TRBV6-1	TRBJ2-3	.	CAGKYGIADTQYF	TGTGCCGGCAAGTACGGGATAGCAGATACACAGTATTTT
14	TRBD2	TRBV12-3/TRBV12-4	TRBJ2-5	once	CASIPREDLLTQYF	TGTGCCAGCATCCCCCGGGAGGATCTGTTGACCCAGTACTTC
13	.	TRBV7-9	TRBJ2-1	.	CASRPRLDNEQFF	TGTGCCAGCAGACCCCGGCTTGACAATGAGCAGTTCTTC
15	.	TRBV29-1	TRBJ1-2	.	CSAGDKGGLDYGYTF	TGCAGCGCCGGGGACAAGGGAGGCCTGGACTATGGCTACACCTTC